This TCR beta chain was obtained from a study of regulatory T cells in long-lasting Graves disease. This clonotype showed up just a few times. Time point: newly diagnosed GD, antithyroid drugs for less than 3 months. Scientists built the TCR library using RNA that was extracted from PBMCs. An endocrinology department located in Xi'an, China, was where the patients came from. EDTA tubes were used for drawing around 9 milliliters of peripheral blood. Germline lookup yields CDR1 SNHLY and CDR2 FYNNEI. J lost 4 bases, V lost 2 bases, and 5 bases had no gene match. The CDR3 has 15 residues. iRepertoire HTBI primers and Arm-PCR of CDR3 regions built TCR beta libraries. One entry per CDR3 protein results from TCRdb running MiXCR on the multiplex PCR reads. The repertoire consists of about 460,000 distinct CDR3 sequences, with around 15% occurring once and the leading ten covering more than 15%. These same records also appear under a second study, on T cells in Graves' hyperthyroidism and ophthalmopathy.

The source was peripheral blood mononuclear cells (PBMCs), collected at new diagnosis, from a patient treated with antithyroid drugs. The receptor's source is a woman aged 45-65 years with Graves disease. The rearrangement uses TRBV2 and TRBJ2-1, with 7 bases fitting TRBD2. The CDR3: CASSEKRGEYNEQFF. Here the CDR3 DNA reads TGTGCCAGCAGTGAAAAGCGGGGAGAATACAATGAGCAGTTCTTC.